Following are 27 T cell receptor beta chains from one sample sequenced in a study of tumor-infiltrating lymphocytes in primary liver carcinoma. Between about 19 and 34 mg of unsorted bulk tissue served as the source from which RNA and DNA were co-extracted. Using a constant-region primer together with ProtoScript II reverse transcriptase, TCR beta cDNA was made from roughly 540 ng of total RNA. Libraries of TCR beta came from three nested multiplex PCR rounds with slightly modified ARM-PCR. A C-beta reverse primer and TRBV1-TRBV30 forward primers served in each of the first two PCR rounds, at ten to eleven cycles apiece. TCRdb re-analysed the multiplex PCR reads in MiXCR, keeping a single row per CDR3 protein. This table holds 120,000 or so distinct CDR3 sequences, roughly three fifths found once. The sample consisted of liver tumor tissue from sampling region 1. Subset defined: tumor region T1, superior pole. These receptors were obtained from an older woman with primary liver carcinoma and hepatitis B virus infection.

Remarks on this clonotype: No conserved phenylalanine or tryptophan is present at the end of the CDR3, so a read error is the likely explanation. The rearrangement links TRBV6-5 to TRBJ2-1; perhaps TRBD2 as D (6 bases). Between the trimmed V and J ends, which lost 6 bases and 9 bases, there was a span of 15 bases. Germline V gene data show CDR1 as MNHEY and CDR2 as SVGAGI. The CDR3 is 13 amino acids. DNA for the CDR3: TGTGCCAGCAGCCACGGACTAAACGGTGAGCAGTTCTTA. This gives the protein CASSHGLNGEQFL.

Ten or more counts support this clonotype. The V call is TRBV11-2, the J call TRBJ1-6, with TRBD1 matching over 8 bases. V shed 5 bases and J 10 bases; nucleotides not matched to a gene: 7. The CDR3 covers 14 residues. The germline gives CDR1 SGHAT, CDR2 FQNNGV. The DNA for the CDR3 is TGTGCCAGCAGCCCTGACAGGGGAGGCTCACCCCTCCACTTT. It specifies CASSPDRGGSPLHF.

In regard to this clonotype: Being one base from a much bigger clone, this may be a read error. The V gene is TRBV28, the J gene TRBJ2-5, with D unresolved. The CDR3 totals 13 residues. Per the germline V gene, CDR1 is MDHEN and CDR2 is SYDVKM. In DNA, the CDR3 is TGTGACAGCAGTTTATCCGGTGTTGAGACCCAGTACTTC. Translated, it gives CDSSLSGVETQYF.

This clonotype has a handful of counts. Compared with germline, one end of the junction differs, possibly owing to a read error. CDR3 protein: CTSSTRYRAWEETQYF. The CDR3, as DNA: TGCACCAGCAGCACCCGATACCGGGCCTGGGAGGAGACCCAGTACTTC. The chain couples TRBV4-1 to TRBJ2-5; D possibly corresponds to TRBD2 (5 bases). The CDR3 covers 16 residues. Germline V gene lookup returns CDR1 MGHRA and CDR2 YSYEKL.

For this clonotype: With a much larger clone just one base away, this may be a read error. The genes are TRBV14 and TRBJ2-7; 9 positions agree with TRBD1. The length of the CDR3 is 14 residues. Per germline, CDR1 SGHDN and CDR2 FVKESK. CDR3 in DNA: TGTGCCACCAGCCGAGCAGGGACAGGGAACGAGCAGTACTTC. It codes for CATSRAGTGNEQYF. Full variable domain (missing parts from reference TRBV14 and TRBJ2-7): EAGVTQFPSHSVIEKGQTVTLRCDPISGHDNLYWYRRVMGKEIKFLLHFVKESKQDESGMPNNRFLAERTGGTYSTLKVQPAELEDSGVYFCATSRAGTGNEQYFGPGTRLTVT.

V gene TRBV6-5 combines with J gene TRBJ2-7; 8 nucleotides line up with TRBD1. The V gene's germline CDR1 is MNHEY and CDR2 SVGAGI. J lost 2 bases, V lost 7 bases, and 7 bases had no gene match. CDR3 size: 14 residues. CDR3 protein: CASTRQGPPYEQYF. Here the CDR3 DNA reads TGTGCCAGCACCCGACAGGGGCCTCCCTACGAGCAGTACTTC.

This clonotype is a singleton in its sample. Possible read error: a much larger clone is one base away. No conserved phenylalanine or tryptophan is present at the end of the CDR3, so a read error is the likely explanation. This chain uses TRBV28 with TRBJ2-4; tentatively, D is TRBD1 or TRBD2 (5 bases each). Germline V lookup: CDR1 MDHEN, CDR2 SYDVKM. Trimming stripped 6 bases from V and 7 bases from J, with 16 bases between. This CDR3 has 14 amino acids. The CDR3 sequence is CASSGSQEANIQYS. The CDR3 region has the DNA TGTGCCAGCAGCGGTTCACAGGAGGCGAACATTCAGTACTCC.

To note about this clonotype: This may be a read error: a much more frequent sequence differs by one nucleotide. The CDR3 end shows no conserved phenylalanine or tryptophan, and so a read error is likely. The rearrangement links TRBV5-1 to TRBJ2-1, with D hard to call. Germline V lookup: CDR1 SGHRS, CDR2 YFSETQ. V was pared by 0 bases and J by 5 bases, with 9 bases between. The CDR3 has 14 residues. In nucleotides, the CDR3 is TGCGCCAGCAGCTTGGACGCCCTCAACAATGAGCAGTTCATC. Amino acid sequence: CASSLDALNNEQFI.

The chain has TRBV12-3 or TRBV12-4 and TRBJ2-7, with 8 bases lining up with TRBD1. The CDR3 is 15 amino acids. The trim removed 4 bases at V and 2 bases at J, leaving 7 bases unmatched. For the CDR3, the DNA is TGTGCCAGCAGTTCTGGACAGGGCACCCCCTACGAGCAGTACTTC. Encoded protein: CASSSGQGTPYEQYF.

This clonotype is medium-sized (0.01 to 0.1%). This chain connects TRBV29-1 to TRBJ1-5, with 9 bases identical to TRBD1. The CDR3 sequence is 12 residues long. The germline V gene has CDR1 SQVTM and CDR2 ANQGSEA. V trimming: 5 bases; J trimming: 5 bases; junction bases outside the gene matches: 1. The CDR3 protein is CSVRTGDQPQHF. Written as DNA, the CDR3 is TGCAGCGTTCGGACAGGGGATCAGCCCCAGCATTTT.

Regarding this clonotype: One end of the junction fails to match germline, which may point to a read error. The chain uses TRBV29-1 and TRBJ1-1; 10 nucleotides match TRBD1. CDR3 length: 13 residues. Germline CDR1 reads SQVTM; CDR2 reads ANQGSEA. CDR3 sequence (DNA): TGCTGCTCCCGGGGACAGGGGAACACTGAAGCTCTCTTT. Protein product: CCSRGQGNTEALF.

As to this clonotype: Germline is not matched at one junction end, which may reflect a read error. The V gene is TRBV28, the J gene TRBJ2-5, with a weak D call TRBD2 (5 bases). CDR3 length equals 13 residues. Germline CDR1 and CDR2: MDHEN and SYDVKM. CDR3 in amino acids: CASNLGGWETQYF. CDR3 DNA: TGTGCCAGCAATTTAGGAGGTTGGGAGACCCAGTACTTC.

This clonotype is medium-sized. The V call is TRBV11-2, the J call TRBJ1-1, with D tentatively TRBD1 (6 bases). Between the trimmed V and J ends, which lost 0 bases and 6 bases, there was a span of 11 bases. This CDR3 contains 14 residues. CDR1 SGHAT and CDR2 FQNNGV come from the germline V gene. The DNA of the CDR3 is TGTGCCAGCAGCTTAGAGCAGGGGAGGGCTGAAGCTTTCTTT. Protein product: CASSLEQGRAEAFF.

Note on this clonotype: A much larger clone differs by one base, so this may be a read error. The chain uses TRBV5-1 and TRBJ2-7; 16 bases fit TRBD2. In germline, CDR1 is SGHRS, CDR2 YFSETQ. The CDR3 contains 17 residues. The CDR3 spells CASSGGTSGGVVYGQYF. DNA for the CDR3: TGCGCCAGCAGCGGCGGGACTAGCGGGGGGGTAGTCTACGGGCAGTACTTC.

The CDR3 is CASSQQLGGDLGNTIYF. The CDR3 DNA sequence: TGCGCCAGCAGCCAACAGCTGGGGGGAGACTTGGGAAACACCATATATTTT. The rearrangement links TRBV4-1 to TRBJ1-3; TRBD1 might be the D (5 bases). With 2 bases removed from V and 4 bases from J, the gap between germline ends came to 18 bases. Germline V gives CDR1 MGHRA, CDR2 YSYEKL. The CDR3 runs to 17 residues.

Of note for this clonotype: A much more abundant neighbour one base away suggests this may be a read error. This chain links TRBV4-1 with TRBJ1-3; D is undetermined. Germline assignment: CDR1 MGHRA and CDR2 YSYEKL. The length of the CDR3 is 13 residues. The CDR3 sequence is CASSQTRGSTIYF. CDR3 nucleotides: TGCGCCAGCAGCCAAACTCGGGGAAGCACCATATATTTT.

Comments on this clonotype: One end of the junction is discordant with germline, which a read error may explain. This rearrangement joins TRBV6-2 or TRBV6-3 to TRBJ2-1; 8 nucleotides match TRBD2. CDR3 length: 16 amino acids. CDR1 and CDR2 from the germline V gene are MNHEY and SVGEGT. The CDR3 protein is CASGTVAGGVYSEQFF. The CDR3 DNA sequence: TGTGCCAGCGGGACCGTGGCGGGAGGCGTATACAGTGAGCAGTTCTTC.

This clonotype was seen only once. The CDR3 carries no conserved terminal phenylalanine or tryptophan, so it likely arises from a read error. No DNA is shown, since the ends of the CDR3 on it are uncertain; the CDR3 is the one TCRdb lists. This sequence joins TRBV11-1 and TRBJ2-7; TRBD2, the table's D call, was not compared with the DNA. Germline V lookup: CDR1 SGHAT, CDR2 FQDESV (reference sequence). The CDR3 contains 13 residues when both ends are counted. This CDR3 reads CASSPDKSLEQYL.

Comment on this clonotype: Since the CDR3 does not end with the conserved phenylalanine or tryptophan, this likely comes from a read error. The chain has TRBV6-5 and TRBJ2-7; 9 nucleotides agree with TRBD1. The CDR3 spans 17 residues. The germline V gene has CDR1 MNHEY and CDR2 SVGAGI. CDR3 sequence reads: CASGYAPPGQGAYEQYS. In nucleotides, the CDR3 is TGTGCCAGCGGTTACGCGCCCCCGGGACAGGGTGCTTACGAGCAGTACTCC.

Concerning this clonotype: Possible read error: a much larger clone is one base away. The rearrangement uses TRBV29-1 and TRBJ2-1; tentatively, D is TRBD2 (6 bases). Trimming left V 5 bases short and J 5 bases short, with 16 bases between. CDR1 is SQVTM, CDR2 ANQGSEA, per germline. The CDR3 covers 14 residues. CDR3 sequence reads: CSVKRLEGNNEQFF. The CDR3 DNA follows: TGCAGCGTTAAGAGACTAGAGGGAAACAATGAGCAGTTCTTC.

This clonotype occurred a few times. This rearrangement joins TRBV5-1 to TRBJ2-1; 12 bases line up with TRBD2. Per germline, CDR1 SGHRS and CDR2 YFSETQ. V shed 4 bases and J 12 bases; nucleotides not matched to a gene: 11. The CDR3 length is 15 residues. The CDR3 sequence: CASSASGRAQIGQFF. In DNA, the CDR3 is TGCGCCAGCAGCGCTAGCGGGAGGGCACAAATAGGGCAGTTCTTC.

The chain couples TRBV30 to TRBJ2-1; a possible D gene is TRBD2 (5 bases). Trimming took off 0 bases at V and 3 bases at J, with 9 bases between the two ends. CDR1 is GTSNPN and CDR2 is SVGIG in the germline V gene (reference sequence). The CDR3 is 14 residues long. DNA of the CDR3: TGTGCCTGGAGTGTACTAGGTGACTACAATGAGCAGTTCTTC. This sequence encodes CAWSVLGDYNEQFF.

The chain employs TRBV11-2 and TRBJ2-7, with 16 bases aligning to TRBD2. The CDR3 totals 16 residues. The V gene end was trimmed by 7 bases and the J gene end by 6 bases; junction bases not matched to a gene: 9. CDR1 SGHAT and CDR2 FQNNGV come from the germline V gene. The CDR3 spells CASNTGTSGRDGEQYF. CDR3 nucleotides: TGTGCCAGCAATACGGGGACTAGCGGGAGGGACGGCGAGCAGTACTTC.

About this clonotype itself: A clone one base away is much larger, so this may be a read error. The rearrangement uses TRBV11-2 and TRBJ2-3, with 8 bases lining up with TRBD2. Germline trimming cut 2 bases from V and 3 bases from J; bases unmatched to any gene: 13. Germline assignment: CDR1 SGHAT and CDR2 FQNNGV. This CDR3 contains 18 residues. CDR3 in amino acids: CASSLRLGGGLSTDTQYF. CDR3 DNA sequence: TGTGCCAGCAGCTTAAGATTGGGCGGGGGGTTGTCGACAGATACGCAGTATTTT.

Concerning this clonotype itself: This may arise from a read error, as a much more abundant clone is one base away. The chain couples TRBV29-1 to TRBJ2-3; possibly TRBD2 for D (7 bases). Between the trimmed V and J ends, which lost 8 bases and 2 bases, there was a span of 17 bases. This CDR3 has 14 amino acids. Germline-derived CDR1 and CDR2 are SQVTM and ANQGSEA. The CDR3 region has the DNA TGCAGCAAGCTAGGGGGGAGGGACACAGATACGCAGTATTTT. Amino acid sequence: CSKLGGRDTDTQYF.

The V gene is TRBV6-5, the J gene TRBJ2-1, with no clear D. This CDR3 region has 13 residues. V was cut by 0 bases and J by 12 bases, with 12 bases left in between. Germline V gene data show CDR1 as MNHEY and CDR2 as SVGAGI. As DNA, the CDR3 is TGTGCCAGCAGTTACTCGCACGGTTTAACGCAGTTCTTC. Its translation: CASSYSHGLTQFF.

For this clonotype: A much larger clone sits a single nucleotide away, making a read error possible. The conserved final phenylalanine or tryptophan is absent from the CDR3, which likely points to a read error. The chain has TRBV6-1 and TRBJ1-1; no reliable D call. There are 13 residues in the CDR3. V dropped 2 bases and J dropped 9 bases, with 13 bases sitting between them. Germline CDR1 MNHNS, CDR2 SASEGT. The CDR3 DNA reads TGTGCCAGCAGTGAAACGCCGGGCCTTCAAGCTTTCTCT. The encoded protein is CASSETPGLQAFS.